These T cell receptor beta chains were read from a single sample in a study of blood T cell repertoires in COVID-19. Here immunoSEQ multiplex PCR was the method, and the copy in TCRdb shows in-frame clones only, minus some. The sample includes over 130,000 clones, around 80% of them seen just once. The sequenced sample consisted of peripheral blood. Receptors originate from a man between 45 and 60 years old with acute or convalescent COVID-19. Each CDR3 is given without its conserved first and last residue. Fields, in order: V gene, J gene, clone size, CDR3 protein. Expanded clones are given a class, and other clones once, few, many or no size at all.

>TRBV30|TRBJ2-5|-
AWGGVETQY
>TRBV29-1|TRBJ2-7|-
SVEDPRSYEQY
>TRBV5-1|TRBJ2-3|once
ASSLAGMEADTQY
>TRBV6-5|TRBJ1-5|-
ASSRQGWNYPQH
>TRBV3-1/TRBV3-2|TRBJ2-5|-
ASSRQGGETQY
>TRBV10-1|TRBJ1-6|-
ATDRGYNSPLH
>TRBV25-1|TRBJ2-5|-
ASSETGLETQY
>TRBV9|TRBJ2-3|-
ASTGGSGGARTDTQY
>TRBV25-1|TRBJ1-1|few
ASGGTIQGPHTEAF
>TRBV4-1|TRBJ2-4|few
ASSRGGLAALGNIQY
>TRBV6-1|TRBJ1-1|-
ASSESYVLPEAF
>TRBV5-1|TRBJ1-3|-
ASSLAGWGNTIY
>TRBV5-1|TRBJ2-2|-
ASSLTGLNTGELF
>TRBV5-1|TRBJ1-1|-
ASRVEMRTEAF